Following are 31 T cell receptor beta chains from one sample sequenced in a study of identical twins. TCRdb redid the calling of the 5' RACE reads with MiXCR, one entry per CDR3 protein. The repertoire holds 640,000 or so distinct CDR3 sequences, with approximately 6.1% as singletons. What was sequenced was naive T cells sorted from blood. The receptors were gathered from a young man in good health.

Ten or more counts support this clonotype. The gene calls are TRBV6-1 and TRBJ1-5; weak D call: TRBD1 (6 bases). Germline CDR1 MNHNS, CDR2 SASEGT. The CDR3 has 12 residues. Trimming removed 8 bases at V and 7 bases at J, with 12 bases between. DNA of the CDR3: TGTGCCAGCCGGGACATATTACAGCCCCAGCATTTT. Its translation is CASRDILQPQHF.

This clonotype turned up a few times. The rearrangement links TRBV11-3 to TRBJ2-1; 8 bases are a match to TRBD2. The CDR3 spans 15 residues. Trimming cost V 5 bases and J 6 bases; bases outside gene matches: 9. Germline values: CDR1 SGHNT, CDR2 YENEEA. CDR3 sequence (DNA): TGTGCCAGCAGCCTCGGAAGCGGGAGCATCAATGAGCAGTTCTTC. Amino acids: CASSLGSGSINEQFF.

This chain uses TRBV30 with TRBJ2-7; D may be TRBD1 (5 bases). The length of the CDR3 is 11 residues. V gave up 3 bases and J gave up 2 bases, with 5 bases separating them. CDR1 GTSNPN and CDR2 SVGIG come from the germline V gene (reference sequence). CDR3 sequence reads: CAWRDTYEQYF. In nucleotides, the CDR3 is TGTGCCTGGAGGGACACCTACGAGCAGTACTTC. The full variable domain, its missing parts supplied by reference TRBV30 and TRBJ2-7, is SQTIHQWPATLVQPVGSPLSLECTVEGTSNPNLYWYRQAAGRGLQLLFYSVGIGQISSEVPQNLSASRPQDRQFILSSKKLLLSDSGFYLCAWRDTYEQYFGPGTRLTVT.

This clonotype was seen at least ten times. The rearrangement joins TRBV5-1 to TRBJ2-4, with 12 bases that match TRBD1. Trimming at V came to 3 bases and at J to 4 bases, leaving 11 bases not matched to a gene. This CDR3 comprises 18 residues. Germline V lookup: CDR1 SGHRS, CDR2 YFSETQ. The DNA of the CDR3 is TGCGCCAGCAGCTCGGGACAGGGGGCTGTATTTGCAAAAAACATTCAGTACTTC. This gives the protein CASSSGQGAVFAKNIQYF.

This clonotype was seen a handful of times. V usage is TRBV20-1 and J usage is TRBJ2-1; no reliable D call. Trimming took off 0 bases at V and 10 bases at J, with 16 bases between the two ends. The CDR3 runs 14 residues. In germline, CDR1 is DFQATT, CDR2 SNEGSKA (reference sequence). The DNA for the CDR3 is TGCAGTGCTAGAGATCGGAAGGGCCGGGCCGAGCAGTTCTTC. Amino acid sequence: CSARDRKGRAEQFF.

This clonotype has ten or more counts. The genes are TRBV29-1 and TRBJ1-2; D gene ambiguous. CDR1 SQVTM and CDR2 ANQGSEA come from the germline V gene. V lost 4 bases and J lost 3, with 9 bases in between. CDR3 size: 12 residues. The CDR3 region has the DNA TGCAGCGTTGTTGGCTGGGACTATGGCTACACCTTC. This codes for CSVVGWDYGYTF. The full variable domain, with the rest looked up from reference TRBV29-1 and TRBJ1-2, is SAVISQKPSRDICQRGTSLTIQCQVDSQVTMMFWYRQQPGQSLTLIATANQGSEATYESGFVIDKFPISRPNLTFSTLTVSNMSPEDSSIYLCSVVGWDYGYTFGSGTRLTVV.

Many counts were recorded for this clonotype. The chain is built from TRBV12-3 or TRBV12-4 and TRBJ2-5, with 9 bases identical to TRBD1. J was trimmed by 4 bases and V by 5 bases; bases with no gene match: 8. CDR3 size: 15 residues. CDR3 region: CASSPDRGRLETQYF. The CDR3 nucleotides are TGTGCCAGCAGTCCAGACAGGGGGAGGTTAGAGACCCAGTACTTC.

This clonotype was seen ten or more times. V is TRBV12-3 or TRBV12-4 and J is TRBJ1-6, with TRBD1 identical over 8 bases. CDR3 length equals 14 residues. Germline trimming cut 6 bases from V and 6 bases from J; bases unmatched to any gene: 4. This CDR3 is CASSGTGFNSPLHF. CDR3 nucleotide sequence: TGTGCCAGCAGCGGGACAGGCTTTAATTCACCCCTCCACTTT.

This clonotype was seen ten or more times. The V call is TRBV27, the J call TRBJ1-4; D is undetermined. This CDR3 is built from 13 residues. Germline V CDR1 and CDR2: MNHEY, SMNVEV (reference sequence). Trimming left V 6 bases short and J 7 bases short, with 12 bases between. The CDR3 DNA follows: TGTGCCAGCAGCCGGGAGTGGAGTGAAAAACTGTTTTTT. Protein product: CASSREWSEKLFF. Drawing the rest from reference TRBV27 and TRBJ1-4, the complete variable domain is EAQVTQNPRYLITVTGKKLTVTCSQNMNHEYMSWYRQDPGLGLRQIYYSMNVEVTDKGDVPEGYKVSRKEKRNFPLILESPSPNQTSLYFCASSREWSEKLFFGSGTQLSVL.

V usage is TRBV19 and J usage is TRBJ2-2; D gene ambiguous. This CDR3 contains 14 residues. V lost 3 bases and J lost 5, with 10 bases in between. Per germline, CDR1 LNHDA and CDR2 SQIVND (reference sequence). CDR3 in amino acids: CASSMGAATGELFF. The CDR3 DNA is TGTGCCAGTAGTATGGGCGCTGCGACCGGGGAGCTGTTTTTT.

Ten or more counts support this clonotype. This rearrangement joins TRBV5-1 to TRBJ2-2, with a possible D match to TRBD1 (6 bases). CDR3 length equals 16 residues. Trimming left V 4 bases short and J 1 base short, with 14 bases between. CDR1 and CDR2 from the germline V gene are SGHRS and YFSETQ. For the CDR3, the DNA is TGCGCCAGCAGCCGTAAAACAGGGATGAACACCGGGGAGCTGTTTTTT. Protein product: CASSRKTGMNTGELFF.

This clonotype came up a few times. The rearrangement links TRBV4-1 to TRBJ1-2; D remains ambiguous. CDR3 length equals 14 residues. Trimming pared 1 base from V and 3 bases from J, leaving 9 bases between. Germline assignment: CDR1 MGHRA and CDR2 YSYEKL. The CDR3 DNA reads TGCGCCAGCAGCCAAGTTGCCAAGTACTATGGCTACACCTTC. Translating it yields CASSQVAKYYGYTF.

The chain links TRBV7-6 to TRBJ2-1; 7 bases match TRBD2. V shed 5 bases, J shed 8 bases, and the junction held 9 bases outside the gene matches. CDR1 is SGHVS, CDR2 FNYEAQ, per germline. This CDR3 is 14 amino acids long. CDR3 sequence: CASSLSGTVDEQFF. CDR3 bases: TGTGCCAGCAGCCTCAGCGGGACGGTCGATGAGCAGTTCTTC.

This clonotype was observed many times. The chain employs TRBV20-1 and TRBJ2-1; TRBD2 aligns across 14 bases. Germline V CDR1 and CDR2: DFQATT, SNEGSKA (reference sequence). Trimming cost V 3 bases and J 8 bases; bases outside gene matches: 9. The CDR3 has 16 residues. The CDR3 reads CSASFGLAGGRDEQFF. CDR3 in DNA: TGCAGTGCTAGTTTTGGACTAGCGGGAGGTCGAGATGAGCAGTTCTTC.

This clonotype occurred a few times. The V call is TRBV25-1, the J call TRBJ2-1, with D perhaps matching TRBD2 (5 bases). Germline V lookup: CDR1 MGHDK, CDR2 SYGVNS. The V gene lost 6 bases and the J gene lost 5 bases, with 14 bases spanning the gap. The CDR3 consists of 14 residues. Here the CDR3 DNA reads TGTGCCAGCAGCCCCCGGGCGGGTCACAATGAGCAGTTCTTC. Translation: CASSPRAGHNEQFF.

Comments on this clonotype: This sequence may be a read error, since a much larger clone differs from it by one base. The chain combines TRBV12-3 or TRBV12-4 with TRBJ2-4; D not resolved. This CDR3 spans 13 amino acids. This CDR3 is CASSFGVKNIQHF. CDR3 nucleotides: TGTGCCAGCAGTTTTGGGGTCAAAAACATTCAGCACTTC.

In DNA form, the CDR3 reads TGTGCCAGCAGTTTGACAGTACTGTTTTTT. Amino acid sequence: CASSLTVLFF. This rearrangement joins TRBV2 to TRBJ1-4; weak D call: TRBD1 (5 bases). Deletions cut 5 bases from V and 13 bases from J, with 8 bases between. CDR1 is SNHLY, CDR2 FYNNEI, per germline. CDR3 size: 10 residues.

This rearrangement joins TRBV7-9 to TRBJ2-1; possible D gene TRBD2, 6 bases. The CDR3 is 16 residues long. In germline, CDR1 is SEHNR, CDR2 FQNEAQ (reference sequence). With 5 bases removed from V and 4 bases from J, the gap between germline ends came to 18 bases. CDR3 residues: CASSHGGPNLYNEQFF. Here the CDR3 DNA reads TGTGCCAGCAGCCACGGGGGACCTAATTTATACAATGAGCAGTTCTTC.

There are a few counts of this clonotype. The V gene is TRBV20-1, the J gene TRBJ2-7; D gene unclear. There are 11 residues in the CDR3. Per the germline V gene, CDR1 is DFQATT and CDR2 is SNEGSKA (reference sequence). The V end was cut by 4 bases, the J end by 7 bases, with 11 bases between. The CDR3 DNA sequence: TGCAGTGCTATCTTGACTTGGGAGCAGTACTTC. Translating gives CSAILTWEQYF.

The chain has TRBV7-9 and TRBJ2-1; TRBD1 matches 7 bases. The CDR3 has 14 residues. The junction had 5 bases not matched to a gene; V was cut back by 2 bases and J by 7 bases. Per the germline V gene, CDR1 is SEHNR and CDR2 is FQNEAQ (reference sequence). CDR3 loop: CASSLSSQGNEQFF. For the CDR3, the DNA is TGTGCCAGCAGCTTATCATCACAGGGGAATGAGCAGTTCTTC.

This clonotype was seen repeatedly, ten times or more. J is TRBJ2-1 and V is TRBV7-3; D ambiguous. The ends were cut back, 5 bases at V and 6 bases at J, with 14 bases in the middle. CDR3 size: 14 residues. Germline V gene data show CDR1 as SGHTA and CDR2 as FQGTGA. The CDR3 region is CASSPFRATNEQFF. The DNA of the CDR3 is TGTGCCAGCAGCCCCTTCCGGGCCACCAATGAGCAGTTCTTC.

There are many counts of this clonotype. The gene calls are TRBV12-3 or TRBV12-4 and TRBJ2-5, with D maybe TRBD2 (5 bases). This CDR3 region has 15 residues. The V end was cut by 3 bases, the J end by 5 bases, with 16 bases between. CDR3 loop: CASSFPGVTEETQYF. The CDR3 DNA is TGTGCCAGCAGTTTCCCCGGGGTAACGGAGGAGACCCAGTACTTC.

This clonotype was seen many times. One end of the junction varies from germline; a read error may be responsible. V is TRBV12-3 or TRBV12-4 and J is TRBJ1-6; 9 bases agree with TRBD1. The CDR3 is 14 amino acids. CDR3 bases: TGTGCCAGCAGTCCGGGACAGGGAAATTTACCCCTCCACTTT. It specifies CASSPGQGNLPLHF.

This clonotype occurred a few times. DNA for the CDR3: TGTGCCACCAGTGATTCGCTGGGGAGCGGGGCTCAACGGGAGACCCAGTACTTC. Protein product: CATSDSLGSGAQRETQYF. The genes are TRBV24-1 and TRBJ2-5; 7 nucleotides line up with TRBD2. The ends lost 2 bases at V and 5 bases at J; junction bases unmatched: 16. The CDR3 has 18 residues. Germline-derived CDR1 and CDR2 are KGHDR and SFDVKD.

There are many counts of this clonotype. The chain has TRBV5-1 and TRBJ2-1; no definite D call. Germline CDR1 and CDR2: SGHRS and YFSETQ. The ends were cut back, 1 base at V and 5 bases at J, with 16 bases in the middle. CDR3 length equals 16 residues. CDR3 nucleotides: TGCGCCAGCAGCTTGTACGGTAGACTGGCTAACAATGAGCAGTTCTTC. This gives the protein CASSLYGRLANNEQFF.

This clonotype was detected ten times or more. This rearrangement joins TRBV9 to TRBJ2-5; 7 nucleotides line up with TRBD1. CDR1 SGDLS and CDR2 YYNGEE come from the germline V gene. CDR3 size: 16 residues. J lost 1 base, V lost 2 bases, and 8 bases had no gene match. CDR3 nucleotides: TGTGCCAGCAGCGTTAACAGGGGCCTAATCCAAGAGACCCAGTACTTC. Translating it yields CASSVNRGLIQETQYF.

This clonotype has a handful of counts. This chain joins TRBV15 and TRBJ2-5; maybe TRBD2 (6 bases). The CDR3 extends over 12 amino acids. CDR1 LNHNV and CDR2 YYDKDF come from the germline V gene (reference sequence). V shed 5 bases and J shed 4 bases, with 8 bases lying between them. The CDR3 DNA sequence: TGTGCCACCAGCTGGGGACTAGAGACCCAGTACTTC. Protein sequence: CATSWGLETQYF.

This clonotype was detected many times. The J gene is TRBJ2-1, the V gene TRBV4-3, with 10 bases fitting TRBD2. This CDR3 comprises 16 residues. The V segment lost 3 bases and the J segment 8 bases; nucleotides outside the gene matches: 10. CDR1 and CDR2 (germline): LGHNA, YSLEER. The CDR3 sequence is CASSQSWLAGVDEQFF. For the CDR3, the DNA is TGCGCCAGCAGCCAGAGCTGGCTAGCGGGAGTGGATGAGCAGTTCTTC.

This clonotype was detected ten times or more. V usage is TRBV29-1 and J usage is TRBJ1-1; the D is unclear. This CDR3 has 10 amino acids. The germline V and J ends were trimmed by 6 bases and 3 bases, with 5 bases remaining between them. Germline V gives CDR1 SQVTM, CDR2 ANQGSEA. This CDR3 reads CSVEDTEAFF. The CDR3 region has the DNA TGCAGCGTCGAGGACACTGAAGCTTTCTTT.

This clonotype was observed many times. The chain is built from TRBV10-3 and TRBJ2-5; D may match TRBD1 or TRBD2 (5 bases each). Trimming took 0 bases from V and 3 from J, leaving 11 bases between them. The CDR3 has 15 residues. Germline V gene data show CDR1 as ENHRY and CDR2 as SYGVKD. CDR3: CAISESGVGEETQYF. The DNA of the CDR3 is TGTGCCATCAGTGAGTCGGGGGTCGGAGAAGAGACCCAGTACTTC.

This clonotype was counted ten times or more. The J gene is TRBJ2-3, the V gene TRBV7-7; D is undetermined. This CDR3 has 13 residues. Trimming shortened V by 5 bases and J by 3 bases, and 9 bases separated the two germline ends. Germline-derived CDR1 and CDR2 are SSHAT and FNYEAQ (reference sequence). CDR3 in amino acids: CASSLDKTDTQYF. The CDR3 DNA is TGTGCCAGCAGCCTAGACAAGACAGATACGCAGTATTTT. Variable domain in full (rest from reference TRBV7-7 and TRBJ2-3): GAGVSQSPRYKVTKRGQDVTLRCDPISSHATLYWYQQALGQGPEFLTYFNYEAQPDKSGLPSDRFSAERPEGSISTLTIQRTEQRDSAMYRCASSLDKTDTQYFGPGTRLTVL.